These 9 T cell receptor beta chains share one sample of origin, sequenced in a study of T cells in Graves' hyperthyroidism and ophthalmopathy (dated by TCRdb to the late 2010s). Library method: multiplex PCR. This sample was sequenced with an Illumina HiSeq 2000. TCR beta CDR3 regions were amplified from RNA transcripts. The TCR CDR3 was subjected to a first round of RT-PCR using the HTBI primer set and the Qiagen OneStep RT-PCR kit. TCRdb passed the public sequencing reads through fastp at Q25 and MiXCR, retaining productive beta sequences. Rows are unified per CDR3 protein, each entry keeping the most common DNA and genes. The sample table records 500,000 to 800,000 distinct CDR3 sequences; 45% of these occur just once. Less than 9.5% of the sample lies in the top ten. The sample taken for sequencing was peripheral blood or thyroid tissue (not recorded which). The receptors derive from an adult man with Graves' disease, either hyperthyroidism or ophthalmopathy (not recorded which).

This clonotype was seen repeatedly, ten times or more. The chain couples TRBV19 to TRBJ2-5; D uncertain. In germline, CDR1 is LNHDA, CDR2 SQIVND (reference sequence). This CDR3 has 13 amino acids. V lost 3 bases to trimming and J lost 5 bases, with 10 bases between them. For the CDR3, the DNA is TGTGCCAGTAGTATGGGCCTAGTGGAGACCCAGTACTTC. This translates into CASSMGLVETQYF.

V gene TRBV25-1 combines with J gene TRBJ2-7; no clear D. V shed 3 bases and J shed 3 bases, with 9 bases lying between them. CDR3 size: 13 residues. Germline CDR1 MGHDK, CDR2 SYGVNS. The CDR3 sequence is CASSEIAGYEQYF. CDR3 nucleotide sequence: TGTGCCAGCAGTGAGATTGCAGGCTACGAGCAGTACTTC.

This clonotype was counted many times. This chain connects TRBV10-2 to TRBJ1-4, with D uncertain. There are 11 residues in the CDR3. In germline, CDR1 is WSHSY, CDR2 SAAADI. The V and J ends lost 4 bases and 12 bases respectively, with 9 bases between them. CDR3 sequence (DNA): TGCGCCAGCAGTGCGGGTCCAGAACTGTTTTTT. Its translation is CASSAGPELFF.

The chain combines TRBV7-2 with TRBJ1-2; 8 bases map to TRBD1. CDR1 and CDR2 from the germline V gene are SGHTA and FQGNSA. V shed 0 bases, J shed 4 bases, and the junction held 13 bases outside the gene matches. The CDR3 is 18 amino acids. CDR3 nucleotides: TGTGCCAGCAGCTTAGCCAGTTTGGCAGGGGGCACTTCCTATGGCTACACCTTC. Residues: CASSLASLAGGTSYGYTF.

This clonotype was counted only a few times. V and J are TRBV10-2 and TRBJ2-7; no reliable D call. The germline V gene has CDR1 WSHSY and CDR2 SAAADI. This CDR3 is 14 amino acids long. Trimming left V 1 base short and J 3 bases short, with 10 bases between. The CDR3 region has the DNA TGCGCCAGCAGTGAGTGGCGACCCCACTACGAGCAGTACTTC. Translating it yields CASSEWRPHYEQYF.

The genes are TRBV3-1 and TRBJ1-2, with 9 nucleotides matching TRBD1. Germline lookup yields CDR1 LGHDT and CDR2 YNNKEL (reference sequence). The CDR3 is made up of 15 amino acids. V lost 1 base to trimming and J lost 4 bases; unmatched junction nucleotides: 4. CDR3: CASSQGTGGVYGYTF. The CDR3 bases are TGTGCCAGCAGCCAAGGTACAGGGGGCGTCTATGGCTACACCTTC. The variable domain in full, with the rest retrieved from reference TRBV3-1 and TRBJ1-2, is DTAVSQTPKYLVTQMGNDKSIKCEQNLGHDTMYWYKQDSKKFLKIMFSYNNKELIINETVPNRFSPKSPDKAHLNLHINSLELGDSAVYFCASSQGTGGVYGYTFGSGTRLTVV.

This clonotype occurred many times. This chain joins TRBV12-3 or TRBV12-4 and TRBJ1-1, with a weak D call TRBD1 (6 bases). The CDR3 runs 13 residues. The V and J ends lost 3 bases and 1 base respectively, with 6 bases between them. CDR3 in amino acids: CASSLGQNTEAFF. In DNA, the CDR3 is TGTGCCAGCAGTTTGGGACAGAACACTGAAGCTTTCTTT.

Ten or more counts support this clonotype. This chain uses TRBV7-6 with TRBJ2-5, with D hard to call. Trimming cost V 5 bases and J 1 base, with 8 bases left between them. CDR1 and CDR2 (germline): SGHVS, FNYEAQ. The CDR3 is 13 residues long. The CDR3: CASSQVAQETQYF. The DNA of the CDR3 is TGTGCCAGCAGCCAAGTGGCCCAAGAGACCCAGTACTTC.

This clonotype turned up a few times. The V gene is TRBV20-1, the J gene TRBJ2-5; the match to TRBD2 covers 10 bases. The CDR3 spans 15 residues. Per the germline V gene, CDR1 is DFQATT and CDR2 is SNEGSKA (reference sequence). After removal of 3 bases from V and 5 bases from J, the junction contained 9 bases not matched to a gene. The CDR3 region is CSARFSGGLVETQYF. CDR3 DNA sequence: TGCAGTGCTAGGTTTAGCGGGGGGCTTGTGGAGACCCAGTACTTC.